The entry below gives a single T cell receptor beta chain sequence along with its context. The antigen is not known. The V gene end was trimmed by 0 bases and the J gene end by 4 bases; junction bases not matched to a gene: 10. The germline V gene encodes CDR1 MGHRA and CDR2 YSYEKL. The CDR3 sequence is 18 residues long. This specimen comes from a study of T-cell reconstitution after alpha-beta-depleted transplantation in children. Overall study results and limits: One year post-transplant, T-cell counts and diversity were largely derived from T cells produced anew. Surviving recipient T cells and thymic progenitors accounted for the high day-60 TCRbeta diversity observed in some patients. Several hundred graft clones that had expanded were reportedly the source of alpha-beta T cells about two months after transplant.

During its preparation, the TCRbeta library received unique molecular identifiers. Via MiXCR, TCRdb re-called the PCR reads, giving one row per CDR3 protein. This sample yields about 610,000 distinct CDR3 sequences, of which roughly 27% are seen a single time; 30% to 40% belongs to the top ten. Sequencing was performed on PBMCs, taken before TCRalphabeta/CD19-depleted stem cell transplant. The V call is TRBV4-1, the J call TRBJ2-3; 10 bases are shared with TRBD2. This receptor was taken from a boy under two years old with Wiskott-Aldrich syndrome, due to receive a stem cell transplant. The CDR3 region has the DNA TGCGCCAGCAGCCAAGATTGGCTAGCGGGAGATCGGTCAGATACGCAGTATTTT. Translation: CASSQDWLAGDRSDTQYF.